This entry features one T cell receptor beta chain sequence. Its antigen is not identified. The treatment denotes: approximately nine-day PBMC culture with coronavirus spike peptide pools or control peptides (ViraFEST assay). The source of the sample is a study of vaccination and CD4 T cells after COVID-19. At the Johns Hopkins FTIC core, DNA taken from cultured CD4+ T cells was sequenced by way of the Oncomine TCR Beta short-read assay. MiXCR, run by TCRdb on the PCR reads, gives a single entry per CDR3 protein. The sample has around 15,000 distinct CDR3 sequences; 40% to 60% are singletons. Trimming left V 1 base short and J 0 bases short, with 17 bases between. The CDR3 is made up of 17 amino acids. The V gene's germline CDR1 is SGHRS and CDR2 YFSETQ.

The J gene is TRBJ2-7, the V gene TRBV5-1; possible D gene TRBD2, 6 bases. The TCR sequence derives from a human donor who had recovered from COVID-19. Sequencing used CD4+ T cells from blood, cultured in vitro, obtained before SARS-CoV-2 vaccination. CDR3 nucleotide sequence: TGCGCCAGCAGCTTGTGGCCGCGGGGTAACAGCTCCTACGAGCAGTACTTC. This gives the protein CASSLWPRGNSSYEQYF.